These 29 T cell receptor beta chains came from one sample sequenced in a study of CD8 T cells in ankylosing spondylitis. Overall study findings and caveats: Characteristic of ankylosing spondylitis blood, it appeared, was a TCR beta motif comprising several highly homologous variants.

For these TCRs, the target antigens are not known. TCRdb redid the calling of the 5' RACE reads with MiXCR, one entry per CDR3 protein. This sample has more than 300,000 distinct CDR3 sequences, with approximately 8.2% found just once. Sequenced input: blood, either unsorted or a sorted T cell fraction (not recorded which). The receptors originated from a male donor with ankylosing spondylitis.

This clonotype came up many times. The genes are TRBV5-1 and TRBJ2-6; D call uncertain. CDR3 length equals 14 residues. Trimming left V 0 bases short and J 7 bases short, with 8 bases between. Per the germline V gene, CDR1 is SGHRS and CDR2 is YFSETQ. In nucleotides, the CDR3 is TGCGCCAGCAGCTTGGTTCGCGATGCCAACGTCCTGACTTTC. Translated: CASSLVRDANVLTF.

The V call is TRBV7-3, the J call TRBJ2-4; D ambiguous. The germline V gene has CDR1 SGHTA and CDR2 FQGTGA. V shed 2 bases and J shed 8 bases, with 10 bases lying between them. The CDR3 has 13 residues. Written as DNA, the CDR3 is TGTGCCAGCAGCTTAGATGGTTTTGACATTCAGTACTTC. Amino acid sequence: CASSLDGFDIQYF.

This clonotype was found a few times. The rearrangement joins TRBV28 to TRBJ2-7; D unclear. CDR1 MDHEN and CDR2 SYDVKM come from the germline V gene. V was clipped by 4 bases and J by 6 bases, with 10 bases between them. The CDR3 spans 12 residues. Here the CDR3 reads CASSYGFSEQYF. In DNA, the CDR3 is TGTGCCAGCAGTTATGGGTTTAGCGAGCAGTACTTC.

As concerns this clonotype: One end of the junction does not line up with germline, which may come from a read error. J is TRBJ2-1 and V is TRBV20-1; TRBD1 is a possible D gene (6 bases). This CDR3 region has 16 residues. Germline lookup yields CDR1 DFQATT and CDR2 SNEGSKA (reference sequence). This chain's CDR3 is CCAREPGQRIYNEQFF. The CDR3 DNA is TGCTGTGCTAGAGAGCCGGGACAAAGGATCTACAATGAGCAGTTCTTC.

This clonotype occurred many times. V gene TRBV25-1 combines with J gene TRBJ2-1; D not certain. The CDR3 contains 15 residues. Germline CDR1 reads MGHDK; CDR2 reads SYGVNS. The V end was cut by 7 bases, the J end by 8 bases, with 21 bases between. The CDR3 sequence: CASIQSGVLGHEQFF. The DNA for the CDR3 is TGTGCCAGCATCCAGAGTGGGGTCCTCGGACATGAGCAGTTCTTC. The full variable domain, with the rest looked up from reference TRBV25-1 and TRBJ2-1, is EADIYQTPRYLVIGTGKKITLECSQTMGHDKMYWYQQDPGMELHLIHYSYGVNSTEKGDLSSESTVSRIRTEHFPLTLESARPSHTSQYLCASIQSGVLGHEQFFGPGTRLTVL.

This clonotype was observed a handful of times. This chain connects TRBV29-1 to TRBJ2-7; perhaps TRBD1 as D (5 bases). Germline values: CDR1 SQVTM, CDR2 ANQGSEA. This CDR3 comprises 14 residues. Deletions cut 5 bases from V and 4 bases from J, with 18 bases between. The CDR3 sequence: CSVLRQGRKYEQYF. The CDR3 region has the DNA TGCAGCGTTTTGAGGCAGGGAAGGAAATACGAGCAGTACTTC.

This clonotype was detected many times. The genes are TRBV12-3 or TRBV12-4 and TRBJ2-3; no reliable D call. V was trimmed by 4 bases and J by 4 bases, leaving 15 bases between them. CDR3 length: 15 residues. CDR3 amino acids: CASSSGPPIADTQYF. For the CDR3, the DNA is TGTGCCAGCAGTTCCGGACCCCCCATAGCAGATACGCAGTATTTT.

The rearrangement joins TRBV5-1 to TRBJ2-7; 9 positions agree with TRBD1. Germline V CDR1 and CDR2: SGHRS, YFSETQ. The CDR3 has 14 amino acids. Trimming took 4 bases from V and 4 from J; bases not matched to a gene: 6. CDR3 DNA: TGCGCCAGCAGCGACGGGACAGGGTTTTACGAGCAGTACTTC. Residues: CASSDGTGFYEQYF.

This clonotype showed up just a few times. V and J are TRBV4-2 and TRBJ2-3; D is perhaps TRBD1 (6 bases). The V end lost 1 base, the J end lost 4 bases, and 12 bases lay between the germline ends. This CDR3 has 15 residues. CDR1 and CDR2 from the germline V gene are LGHNA and YNFKEQ. The CDR3 coding sequence is TGTGCCAGCAGCCAAGGATCACCAGGGGCAGATACGCAGTATTTT. Translation: CASSQGSPGADTQYF.

The chain has TRBV5-1 and TRBJ2-5; perhaps D is TRBD1 or TRBD2 (5 bases each). This CDR3 has 16 residues. In germline, CDR1 is SGHRS, CDR2 YFSETQ. Trimming shortened V by 2 bases and J by 0 bases, and 14 bases separated the two germline ends. The chain's CDR3 is CASSFVWGTYQETQYF. The CDR3 DNA sequence: TGCGCCAGCAGCTTCGTTTGGGGGACCTACCAAGAGACCCAGTACTTC.

The table lists this clonotype with a few counts. The chain employs TRBV20-1 and TRBJ1-6; D is uncertain. CDR1 and CDR2 from the germline V gene are DFQATT and SNEGSKA (reference sequence). Trimming pared 0 bases from V and 18 bases from J, leaving 9 bases between. This CDR3 region has 10 residues. The CDR3 region has the DNA TGCAGTGCTAGAGACCGCTTTACCCACTTT. It codes for CSARDRFTHF.

This clonotype was counted between two and nine times. This chain connects TRBV6-1 to TRBJ1-1; 7 bases are a match to TRBD1. V lost 6 bases to trimming and J lost 4 bases; unmatched junction nucleotides: 5. The CDR3 is made up of 13 amino acids. Looked up from germline, CDR1 is MNHNS and CDR2 is SASEGT. The CDR3 spells CASSTRGPTEAFF. CDR3 sequence (DNA): TGTGCCAGCAGCACTAGGGGGCCCACTGAAGCTTTCTTT.

This clonotype was seen a few times. As DNA, the CDR3 is TGTGCCAGCAGCGTAGACCAGGGGACGAATGAAAAACTGTTTTTT. As protein: CASSVDQGTNEKLFF. The rearrangement uses TRBV9 and TRBJ1-4, with D maybe TRBD1 (6 bases). Germline V CDR1 and CDR2: SGDLS, YYNGEE. V gave up 0 bases and J gave up 5 bases, with 11 bases separating them. This CDR3 region has 15 residues.

This clonotype occurred many times. The chain combines TRBV4-1 with TRBJ1-4, with D unclear. V lost 3 bases, J lost 6 bases, and 5 bases lay in between. The CDR3 consists of 12 residues. The germline gives CDR1 MGHRA, CDR2 YSYEKL. The CDR3 DNA follows: TGCGCCAGCAGCCAGAGGTATGAAAAACTGTTTTTT. As protein: CASSQRYEKLFF.

The chain combines TRBV5-1 with TRBJ2-3; 9 bases match TRBD2. The germline CDR1 and CDR2 sequences are SGHRS and YFSETQ. Germline trimming cut 0 bases from V and 6 bases from J; bases unmatched to any gene: 5. The CDR3 has 15 residues. The CDR3 bases are TGCGCCAGCAGCTTGGTATTAGCGGGAGAGGATACGCAGTATTTT. It is translated as CASSLVLAGEDTQYF.

This clonotype occurred many times. The chain carries TRBV5-6 and TRBJ1-1; possible D gene TRBD1, 5 bases. Germline values: CDR1 SGHDT, CDR2 YYEEEE. Deletions cut 2 bases from V and 5 bases from J, with 10 bases between. This CDR3 spans 13 amino acids. The CDR3 bases are TGTGCCAGCAGCTTACCAGGGTTTACTGAAGCTTTCTTT. Protein product: CASSLPGFTEAFF.

The chain uses TRBV4-1 and TRBJ2-1; D is unclear. Germline V CDR1 and CDR2: MGHRA, YSYEKL. V was clipped by 0 bases and J by 0 bases, with 12 bases between them. There are 17 residues in the CDR3. In DNA, the CDR3 is TGCGCCAGCAGCCAAGATTTAACAACCCGCTCCTACAATGAGCAGTTCTTC. Translation: CASSQDLTTRSYNEQFF.

In this sample, this clonotype turned up a few times. A read error may account for a junction end that differs from germline. As DNA, the CDR3 is TGTGCCGGCAGCCGGGGACAGGGGTGGCCTAATGAAAAACTGTTTTTT. Residues: CAGSRGQGWPNEKLFF. This chain uses TRBV6-1 with TRBJ1-4, with TRBD1 matching over 10 bases. CDR1 MNHNS and CDR2 SASEGT come from the germline V gene. CDR3 size: 16 residues.

The rearrangement joins TRBV7-2 to TRBJ2-1; D is undetermined. Per the germline V gene, CDR1 is SGHTA and CDR2 is FQGNSA. Trimming took 6 bases from V and 4 from J, leaving 13 bases between them. CDR3 length equals 14 residues. CDR3 nucleotide sequence: TGTGCCAGCAGATTCGTCACGCCATACAATGAGCAGTTCTTC. It translates to CASRFVTPYNEQFF.

This sequence joins TRBV4-3 and TRBJ2-1, with D perhaps TRBD1 (5 bases). Per the germline V gene, CDR1 is LGHNA and CDR2 is YSLEER. Trimming shortened V by 4 bases and J by 10 bases, and 14 bases separated the two germline ends. The CDR3 extends over 13 amino acids. The CDR3: CASSRARGLEQFF. The CDR3 coding sequence is TGCGCCAGCAGCCGAGCAAGGGGTCTCGAGCAGTTCTTC.

The CDR3 region has the DNA TGTGCCAGCTCACCACTCCCGGTCGCCTACGAGCAGTACTTC. Translating it yields CASSPLPVAYEQYF. The chain employs TRBV18 and TRBJ2-7, with unresolved D. Trimming removed 1 base from V and 2 bases from J, with 9 bases in between. CDR1 and CDR2 (germline): KGHSH, LQKENI. The CDR3 spans 14 residues.

This clonotype was counted only a few times. The chain carries TRBV15 and TRBJ2-7; D is undetermined. The V and J ends lost 0 bases and 0 bases respectively, with 12 bases between them. The CDR3 has 16 residues. Germline lookup yields CDR1 LNHNV and CDR2 YYDKDF (reference sequence). Here the CDR3 DNA reads TGTGCCACCAGCAGAGATAGAGGCAGTTACTCCTACGAGCAGTACTTC. This sequence encodes CATSRDRGSYSYEQYF.

The chain recombines TRBV6-5 with TRBJ1-1; no definite D call. There are 11 residues in the CDR3. Germline CDR1 and CDR2: MNHEY and SVGAGI. V was pared by 6 bases and J by 11 bases, with 13 bases between. CDR3 in DNA: TGTGCCAGCAGGGGCCCGGTTGGGGCTTTCTTT. As protein: CASRGPVGAFF.

The chain has TRBV6-5 and TRBJ2-2; D possibly corresponds to TRBD1 (6 bases). V shed 2 bases and J shed 6 bases, with 16 bases lying between them. Germline CDR1 is MNHEY and CDR2 is SVGAGI. The CDR3 spans 16 residues. The CDR3 loop reads CASSYGRQVGAGELFF. DNA of the CDR3: TGTGCCAGCAGTTACGGGAGACAGGTTGGGGCCGGGGAGCTGTTTTTT.

V usage is TRBV4-3 and J usage is TRBJ1-1; the D is unclear. This CDR3 spans 14 amino acids. Per the germline V gene, CDR1 is LGHNA and CDR2 is YSLEER. The V end lost 5 bases, the J end lost 4 bases, and 14 bases lay between the germline ends. The CDR3 sequence is CASSARQRVTEAFF. Here the CDR3 DNA reads TGCGCCAGCAGCGCCCGCCAGCGGGTCACTGAAGCTTTCTTT.

This clonotype turned up a few times. This chain uses TRBV29-1 with TRBJ2-5, with TRBD2 matching over 7 bases. The ends lost 4 bases at V and 3 bases at J; junction bases unmatched: 2. Germline loops: CDR1 SQVTM, CDR2 ANQGSEA. The CDR3 sequence is 12 residues long. As DNA, the CDR3 is TGCAGCGTTGGGCGGGGGAAAGAGACCCAGTACTTC. Translating gives CSVGRGKETQYF.

V gene TRBV11-3 combines with J gene TRBJ2-2, with D perhaps given as TRBD1 or TRBD2 (5 bases each). CDR1 and CDR2 (germline): SGHNT, YENEEA. The CDR3 spans 15 residues. Deletions cut 6 bases from V and 4 bases from J, with 15 bases between. This chain's CDR3 is CASSSRRGATGELFF. Written as DNA, the CDR3 is TGTGCCAGCAGTAGCCGGCGAGGGGCCACCGGGGAGCTGTTTTTT.

The chain uses TRBV4-2 and TRBJ2-2; 10 nucleotides align to TRBD2. This CDR3 contains 17 residues. With 4 bases clipped from V and 8 bases from J, the junction kept 13 bases outside the gene matches. CDR1 and CDR2 from the germline V gene are LGHNA and YNFKEQ. CDR3 sequence: CASSRGRSGRALGELFF. The CDR3 coding sequence is TGTGCCAGCAGCCGCGGGAGGAGCGGGAGGGCCTTGGGGGAGCTGTTTTTT.

The sample holds many counts of this clonotype. The V gene is TRBV7-2, the J gene TRBJ1-5, with D possibly TRBD1 on 6 matching bases. The V gene's germline CDR1 is SGHTA and CDR2 FQGNSA. This CDR3 has 15 residues. V lost 5 bases to trimming and J lost 5 bases, with 16 bases between them. This chain's CDR3 is CASSRRWGADQPQHF. The CDR3 bases are TGTGCCAGCAGCCGAAGGTGGGGGGCGGATCAGCCCCAGCATTTT.